These 20 T cell receptor beta chains were all obtained from the same sample, sequenced in a study of shared clonotypes between healthy human individuals. The method was immunoSEQ multiplex PCR; TCRdb's version includes in-frame clones alone and lacks a portion of them. The sample has approximately 530,000 clones, around 95% seen once; the top ten hold around 0.066%. The sequenced material came from naive CD4+ T cells sorted from blood. Subset indicated: CD45RA+ positively selected. These receptors were collected from a woman in her thirties in good health.

The genes are TRBV2 and TRBJ2-2; 7 nucleotides line up with TRBD1. The CDR3 extends over 15 amino acids. Per germline, CDR1 SNHLY and CDR2 FYNNEI. The V gene end was trimmed by 6 bases and the J gene end by 6 bases; junction bases not matched to a gene: 10. CDR3 sequence (DNA): TGTGCCAGCAGGTCAGATACAGGGGCTCCCGGGGAGCTGTTTTTT. Its protein is CASRSDTGAPGELFF.

The chain joins TRBV19 to TRBJ2-7, with 12 positions matching TRBD2. The CDR3 is 14 amino acids. CDR1 LNHDA and CDR2 SQIVND come from the germline V gene (reference sequence). The V gene end was trimmed by 5 bases and the J gene end by 8 bases; junction bases not matched to a gene: 7. DNA for the CDR3: TGTGCCAGTAGTTTAGGACTAGCGGGAAGCCAGCAGTACTTC. It translates to CASSLGLAGSQQYF. Looking up the rest from reference TRBV19 and TRBJ2-7 gives the full variable domain: DGGITQSPKYLFRKEGQNVTLSCEQNLNHDAMYWYRQDPGQGLRLIYYSQIVNDFQKGDIAEGYSVSREKKESFPLTVTSAQKNPTAFYLCASSLGLAGSQQYFGPGTRLTVT.

The V gene is TRBV19, the J gene TRBJ1-5; 8 positions match TRBD1. Per germline, CDR1 LNHDA and CDR2 SQIVND (reference sequence). This CDR3 comprises 15 residues. V lost 5 bases, J lost 2 bases, and 5 bases stayed unmatched. Written as DNA, the CDR3 is TGTGCCAGTAGTGCACAGGGGGGAGGCAATCAGCCCCAGCATTTT. Amino acid sequence: CASSAQGGGNQPQHF.

This clone has more than one count but fewer than ten. This chain connects TRBV5-1 to TRBJ1-4; D possibly corresponds to TRBD1 (6 bases). V lost 1 base and J 4 bases, leaving 17 bases between the germline ends. The CDR3 is made up of 17 amino acids. From germline, CDR1 is SGHRS and CDR2 YFSETQ. The CDR3 is CASSLIGGGQGNEKLFF. Here the CDR3 DNA reads TGCGCCAGCAGCTTGATTGGCGGGGGCCAGGGTAATGAAAAACTGTTTTTT.

This clone was observed a handful of times. The chain combines TRBV29-1 with TRBJ1-1; the D gene is possibly TRBD1 (5 bases). This CDR3 region has 12 residues. Germline CDR1 and CDR2: SQVTM and ANQGSEA. V lost 7 bases and J 3 bases, leaving 12 bases between the germline ends. CDR3 residues: CSAGEGDTEAFF. CDR3 sequence (DNA): TGCAGCGCCGGGGAAGGGGACACTGAAGCTTTCTTT.

The chain carries TRBV15 and TRBJ2-2, with D possibly TRBD2 on 6 matching bases. The CDR3 runs 14 residues. Trimming stripped 5 bases from V and 9 bases from J, with 16 bases between. From germline, CDR1 is LNHNV and CDR2 YYDKDF (reference sequence). CDR3 in amino acids: CATSGGGSLRELFF. DNA for the CDR3: TGTGCCACCAGCGGAGGAGGGTCGCTCCGGGAGCTGTTTTTT.

This sequence joins TRBV5-6 and TRBJ2-3; TRBD2 might be the D (5 bases). This CDR3 comprises 15 residues. Trimming stripped 4 bases from V and 1 base from J, with 13 bases between. Per germline, CDR1 SGHDT and CDR2 YYEEEE. CDR3 sequence reads: CASSQDGGRTDTQYF. In DNA form, the CDR3 reads TGTGCCAGCAGCCAGGACGGCGGGCGCACAGATACGCAGTATTTT.

The chain links TRBV6-1 to TRBJ1-2, with D perhaps TRBD1 (5 bases). The V end was cut by 1 base, the J end by 6 bases, with 12 bases between. The germline V gene encodes CDR1 MNHNS and CDR2 SASEGT. This CDR3 has 14 residues. The CDR3 region has the DNA TGTGCCAGCAGTGAAGTGGGGGGGATCGATGGCTACACCTTC. Protein: CASSEVGGIDGYTF.

This sequence joins TRBV29-1 and TRBJ2-5; 9 bases map to TRBD2. Germline V CDR1 and CDR2: SQVTM, ANQGSEA. The CDR3 runs to 13 residues. V was pared by 6 bases and J by 2 bases, with 4 bases of the junction left unmatched. The CDR3 DNA reads TGCAGCGTCCAGACTAGCGGACAAGAGACCCAGTACTTC. Translated: CSVQTSGQETQYF.

The CDR3 nucleotides are TGTGCCAGCACTACAGGGACTAGCGGCTACAATGAGCAGTTCTTC. Its translation is CASTTGTSGYNEQFF. J is TRBJ2-1 and V is TRBV7-9, with TRBD2 matching 11 bases. The CDR3 is 15 amino acids. Trimming at V came to 7 bases and at J to 3 bases, leaving 5 bases not matched to a gene. Germline assignment: CDR1 SEHNR and CDR2 FQNEAQ (reference sequence).

The J gene is TRBJ2-7, the V gene TRBV27; D is tentatively TRBD1 or TRBD2 (5 bases each). This CDR3 region has 18 residues. Germline V gene lookup returns CDR1 MNHEY and CDR2 SMNVEV (reference sequence). With 0 bases removed from V and 2 bases from J, the gap between germline ends came to 20 bases. The CDR3 coding sequence is TGTGCCAGCAGTTTATCGGGGCGGGCTCTAGCTGCTACCTACGAGCAGTACTTC. Residues: CASSLSGRALAATYEQYF.

The chain carries TRBV5-1 and TRBJ2-2; 10 bases agree with TRBD2. J lost 4 bases, V lost 5 bases, and 8 bases had no gene match. Germline assignment: CDR1 SGHRS and CDR2 YFSETQ. This CDR3 region has 16 residues. The CDR3 DNA sequence: TGCGCCAGCAGAGGGCTAGCGGGAGTTAGCACCGGGGAGCTGTTTTTT. Translated: CASRGLAGVSTGELFF.

The chain recombines TRBV7-3 with TRBJ2-3; 8 bases match TRBD2. CDR1 is SGHTA and CDR2 is FQGTGA in the germline V gene. Losses at the gene ends were 5 bases for V and 0 bases for J; bases not matched to a gene: 13. This CDR3 has 18 residues. The CDR3 nucleotides read TGTGCCAGCAGCCCAAGGGTCCGGGGACTAGGCAGCACAGATACGCAGTATTTT. Its protein is CASSPRVRGLGSTDTQYF.

The chain combines TRBV6-1 with TRBJ2-5; D unresolved. Germline CDR1 and CDR2: MNHNS and SASEGT. The germline V and J ends were trimmed by 0 bases and 3 bases, with 5 bases remaining between them. The CDR3 has 13 amino acids. The CDR3 nucleotides read TGTGCCAGCAGTGAAGCTCCGAAAGAGACCCAGTACTTC. This codes for CASSEAPKETQYF.

The chain combines TRBV6-1 with TRBJ2-5, with 8 positions matching TRBD1. Unmatched junction bases numbered 6, after V lost 2 bases and J lost 4 bases. Looked up from germline, CDR1 is MNHNS and CDR2 is SASEGT. This CDR3 has 15 amino acids. The chain's CDR3 is CASSERTGKGETQYF. In nucleotides, the CDR3 is TGTGCCAGCAGTGAAAGGACAGGGAAGGGAGAGACCCAGTACTTC.

The chain couples TRBV25-1 to TRBJ2-7, with D perhaps assigned TRBD1 or TRBD2 (5 bases each). V was shortened by 8 bases and J by 9 bases, with 20 bases between the two germline ends. The CDR3 contains 13 residues. The germline V gene has CDR1 MGHDK and CDR2 SYGVNS. In nucleotides, the CDR3 is TGTGCCAGCGAGGGCCTCTCGTGGGACGGGCAGTACTTC. Translating it yields CASEGLSWDGQYF.

The J gene is TRBJ2-1, the V gene TRBV18; 9 nucleotides align to TRBD2. The length of the CDR3 is 16 residues. Trimming took 5 bases from V and 7 from J; bases not matched to a gene: 12. Per germline, CDR1 KGHSH and CDR2 LQKENI. The CDR3, as DNA: TGTGCCAGCTCAACCGTCCAGCGGGAGGTAATAAATGAGCAGTTCTTC. Its translation is CASSTVQREVINEQFF.

J is TRBJ2-1 and V is TRBV9, with no clear D. Trimming removed 0 bases from V and 10 bases from J, with 11 bases in between. CDR3 length: 13 amino acids. CDR1 is SGDLS, CDR2 YYNGEE, per germline. The CDR3 here is CASSVDVGSEQFF. The CDR3 nucleotides read TGTGCCAGCAGCGTAGATGTCGGGTCCGAGCAGTTCTTC.

The chain has TRBV25-1 and TRBJ1-2; maybe TRBD1 (5 bases). This CDR3 has 12 residues. Germline V gene data show CDR1 as MGHDK and CDR2 as SYGVNS. The V gene lost 10 bases and the J gene lost 7 bases, with 16 bases spanning the gap. DNA for the CDR3: TGTGCCACCTCGGGCAGGGTTGGTGGCTACACCTTC. The encoded protein is CATSGRVGGYTF.

The genes are TRBV6-1 and TRBJ1-5; no firm D call. V was clipped by 2 bases and J by 1 base, with 18 bases between them. This CDR3 has 18 residues. Germline V gene lookup returns CDR1 MNHNS and CDR2 SASEGT. For the CDR3, the DNA is TGTGCCAGCAGTGAACGGTCCCCACAGACTACCAGCAATCAGCCCCAGCATTTT. This encodes CASSERSPQTTSNQPQHF.